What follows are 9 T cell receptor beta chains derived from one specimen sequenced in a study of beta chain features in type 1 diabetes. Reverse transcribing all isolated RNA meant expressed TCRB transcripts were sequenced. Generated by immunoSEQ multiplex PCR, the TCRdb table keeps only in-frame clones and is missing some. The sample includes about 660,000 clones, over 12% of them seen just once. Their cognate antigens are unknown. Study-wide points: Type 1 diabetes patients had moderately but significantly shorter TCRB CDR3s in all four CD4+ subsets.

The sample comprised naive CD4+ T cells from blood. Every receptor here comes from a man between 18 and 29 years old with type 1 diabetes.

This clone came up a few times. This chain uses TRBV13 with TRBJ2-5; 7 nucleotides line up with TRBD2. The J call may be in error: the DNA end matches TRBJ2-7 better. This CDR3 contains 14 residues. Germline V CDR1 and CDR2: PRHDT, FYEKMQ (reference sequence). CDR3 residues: CASSVGRPRYEQYF. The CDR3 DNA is TGTGCCAGCAGTGTCGGGAGGCCACGGTACGAGCAGTACTTC.

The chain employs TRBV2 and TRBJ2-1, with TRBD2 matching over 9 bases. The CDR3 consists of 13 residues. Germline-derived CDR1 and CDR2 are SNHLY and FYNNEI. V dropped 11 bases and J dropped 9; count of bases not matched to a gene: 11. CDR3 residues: CAVSGSRLGEQFF. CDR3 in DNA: TGTGCCGTTAGCGGGAGTAGGTTAGGTGAGCAGTTCTTC.

The CDR3 here is CSARTGPNTEAFF. Written as DNA, the CDR3 is TGCAGCGCTAGGACAGGGCCGAACACTGAAGCTTTCTTT. The chain is built from TRBV29-1 and TRBJ1-1; 8 bases map to TRBD1. The CDR3 sequence is 13 residues long. Germline CDR1 reads SQVTM; CDR2 reads ANQGSEA. V lost 7 bases and J lost 1; bases outside the gene matches: 5.

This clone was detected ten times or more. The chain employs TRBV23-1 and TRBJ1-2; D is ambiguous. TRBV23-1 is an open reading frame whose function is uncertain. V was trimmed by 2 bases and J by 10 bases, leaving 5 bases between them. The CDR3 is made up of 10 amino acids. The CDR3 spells CASSQPTYTF. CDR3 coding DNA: TGCGCCAGCAGTCAACCGACCTACACCTTC.

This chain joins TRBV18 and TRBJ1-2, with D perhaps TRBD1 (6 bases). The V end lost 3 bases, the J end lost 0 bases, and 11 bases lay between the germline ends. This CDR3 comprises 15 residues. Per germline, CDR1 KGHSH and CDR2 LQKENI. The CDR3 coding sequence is TGTGCCAGCTCACCTTCGACAGGTGCTAACTATGGCTACACCTTC. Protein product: CASSPSTGANYGYTF.

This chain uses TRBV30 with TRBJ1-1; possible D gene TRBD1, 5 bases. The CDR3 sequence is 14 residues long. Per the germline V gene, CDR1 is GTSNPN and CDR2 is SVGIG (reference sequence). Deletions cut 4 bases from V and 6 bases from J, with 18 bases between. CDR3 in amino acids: CAWTVAGTKAEAFF. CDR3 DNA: TGTGCCTGGACCGTGGCAGGGACTAAGGCTGAAGCTTTCTTT.

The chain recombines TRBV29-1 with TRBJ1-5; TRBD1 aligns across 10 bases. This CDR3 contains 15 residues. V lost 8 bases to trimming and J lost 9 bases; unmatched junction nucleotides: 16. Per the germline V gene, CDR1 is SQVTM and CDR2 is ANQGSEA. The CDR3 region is CSFSPGTGESGPQHF. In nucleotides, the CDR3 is TGCAGCTTCTCTCCCGGGACAGGGGAATCAGGGCCCCAGCATTTT.

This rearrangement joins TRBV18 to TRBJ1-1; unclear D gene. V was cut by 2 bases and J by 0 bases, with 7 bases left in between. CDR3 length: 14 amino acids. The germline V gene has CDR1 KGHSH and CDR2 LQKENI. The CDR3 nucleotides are TGTGCCAGCTCACCAGTTAGCGTGAACACTGAAGCTTTCTTT. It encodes CASSPVSVNTEAFF. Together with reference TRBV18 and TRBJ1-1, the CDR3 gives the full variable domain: NAGVMQNPRHLVRRRGQEARLRCSPMKGHSHVYWYRQLPEEGLKFMVYLQKENIIDESGMPKERFSAEFPKEGPSILRIQQVVRGDSAAYFCASSPVSVNTEAFFGQGTRLTVV.

Here the CDR3 reads CASSGGGRYGYTF. Written as DNA, the CDR3 is TGTGCCAGCAGTGGAGGGGGTCGGTATGGCTACACCTTC. J is TRBJ1-2 and V is TRBV25-1, with a possible D match to TRBD1 (6 bases). Per the germline V gene, CDR1 is MGHDK and CDR2 is SYGVNS. The V gene lost 4 bases and the J gene lost 5 bases, with 11 bases spanning the gap. The CDR3 sequence is 13 residues long.